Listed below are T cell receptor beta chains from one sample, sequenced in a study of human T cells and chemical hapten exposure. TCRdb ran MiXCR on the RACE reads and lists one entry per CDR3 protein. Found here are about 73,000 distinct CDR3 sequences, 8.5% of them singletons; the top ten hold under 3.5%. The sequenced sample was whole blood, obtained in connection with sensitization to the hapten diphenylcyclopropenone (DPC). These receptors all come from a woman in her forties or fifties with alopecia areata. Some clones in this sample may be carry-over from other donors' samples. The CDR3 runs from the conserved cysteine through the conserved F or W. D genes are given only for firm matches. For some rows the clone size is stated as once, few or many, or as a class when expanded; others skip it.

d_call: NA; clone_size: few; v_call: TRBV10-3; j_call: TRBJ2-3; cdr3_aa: CAISESKTDTQYF; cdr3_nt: TGTGCCATCAGTGAGTCGAAGACAGATACGCAGTATTTT
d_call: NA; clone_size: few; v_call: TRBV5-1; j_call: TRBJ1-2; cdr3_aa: CASTVGPAGNYGYTF; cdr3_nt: TGCGCCAGCACCGTTGGCCCGGCAGGGAACTATGGCTACACCTTC
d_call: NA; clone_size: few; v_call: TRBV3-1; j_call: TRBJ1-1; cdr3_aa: CASSQRVDTEAFF; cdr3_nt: TGTGCCAGCAGCCAGCGGGTCGACACTGAAGCTTTCTTT
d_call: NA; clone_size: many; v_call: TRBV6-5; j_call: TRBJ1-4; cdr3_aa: CASSYAEGNEKLFF; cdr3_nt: TGTGCCAGCAGTTACGCAGAGGGTAATGAAAAACTGTTTTTT
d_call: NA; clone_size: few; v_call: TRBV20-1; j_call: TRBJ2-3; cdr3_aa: CSAIALDTQYF; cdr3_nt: TGCAGTGCTATAGCTCTCGATACGCAGTATTTT
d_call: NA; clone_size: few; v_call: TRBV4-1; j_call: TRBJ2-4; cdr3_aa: CASSQLPGQLAKNIQYF; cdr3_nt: TGCGCCAGCAGCCAGCTTCCGGGACAACTAGCCAAAAACATTCAGTACTTC
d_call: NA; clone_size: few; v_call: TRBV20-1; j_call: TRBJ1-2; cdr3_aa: CSAPYVVNYGYTF; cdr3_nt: TGCAGTGCTCCCTACGTAGTTAACTATGGCTACACCTTC
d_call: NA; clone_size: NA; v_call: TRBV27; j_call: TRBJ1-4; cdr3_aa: CASSLVGEKLFF; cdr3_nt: TGTGCCAGCAGTTTAGTCGGTGAAAAACTGTTTTTT
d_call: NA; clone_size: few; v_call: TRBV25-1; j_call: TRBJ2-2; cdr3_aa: CASSRLSSNTGELFF; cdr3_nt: TGTGCCAGCAGCCGGTTATCTTCGAACACCGGGGAGCTGTTTTTT
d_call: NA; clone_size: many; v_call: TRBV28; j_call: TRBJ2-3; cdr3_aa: CASSPPGPDTQYF; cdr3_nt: TGTGCCAGCAGCCCCCCAGGGCCAGATACGCAGTATTTT
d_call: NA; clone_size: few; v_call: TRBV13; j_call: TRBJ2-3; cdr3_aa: CASSLAGGTDTQYF; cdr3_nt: TGTGCCAGCAGCTTAGCAGGAGGCACAGATACGCAGTATTTT
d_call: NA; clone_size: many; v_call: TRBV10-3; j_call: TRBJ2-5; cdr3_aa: CAISEEETQYF; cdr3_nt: TGTGCCATCAGTGAAGAGGAGACCCAGTACTTC
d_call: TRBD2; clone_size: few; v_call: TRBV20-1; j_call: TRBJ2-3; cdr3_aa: CSARLPGLDTDTQYF; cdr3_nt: TGCAGTGCTAGATTACCGGGACTAGACACAGATACGCAGTATTTT
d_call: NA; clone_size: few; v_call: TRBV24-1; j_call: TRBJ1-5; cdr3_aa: CATSDGRALGPQHF; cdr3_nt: TGTGCCACCAGTGACGGCAGGGCTCTAGGGCCCCAGCATTTT
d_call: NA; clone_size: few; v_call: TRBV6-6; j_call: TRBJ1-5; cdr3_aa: CASFRDIGVQPQHF; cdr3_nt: TGTGCCAGCTTCCGGGACATAGGGGTACAGCCCCAGCATTTT
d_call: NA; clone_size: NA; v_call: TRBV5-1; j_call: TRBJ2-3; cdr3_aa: CASSLEASGTDTQYF; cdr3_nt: TGCGCCAGCAGCTTGGAGGCTAGCGGCACAGATACGCAGTATTTT
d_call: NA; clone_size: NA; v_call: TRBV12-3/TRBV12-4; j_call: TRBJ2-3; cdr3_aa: CASSFRRGSTDTQYF; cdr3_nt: TGTGCCAGCAGTTTTCGCCGGGGGAGCACAGATACGCAGTATTTT
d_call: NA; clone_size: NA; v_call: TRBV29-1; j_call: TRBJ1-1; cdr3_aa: CSVEGHLSTRGNTEAFF; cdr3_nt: TGCAGCGTTGAAGGCCACTTATCTACGAGGGGGAACACTGAAGCTTTCTTT
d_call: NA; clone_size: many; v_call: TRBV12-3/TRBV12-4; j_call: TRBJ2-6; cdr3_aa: CASRPGGRTSGANVLTF; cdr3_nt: TGTGCCAGCAGACCCGGGGGCAGGACCTCTGGGGCCAACGTCCTGACTTTC
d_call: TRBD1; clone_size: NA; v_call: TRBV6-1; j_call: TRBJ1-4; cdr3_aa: CASVPGTGDEKLFF; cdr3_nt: TGTGCCAGCGTTCCCGGGACAGGGGATGAAAAACTGTTTTTT
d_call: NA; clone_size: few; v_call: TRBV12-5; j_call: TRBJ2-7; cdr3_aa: CASGLVPEQYF; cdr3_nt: TGTGCTAGTGGTTTGGTCCCCGAGCAGTACTTC
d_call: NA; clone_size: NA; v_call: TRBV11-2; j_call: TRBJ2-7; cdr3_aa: CASRQPGESYEQYF; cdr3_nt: TGTGCCAGCAGACAGCCCGGAGAGTCCTACGAGCAGTACTTC
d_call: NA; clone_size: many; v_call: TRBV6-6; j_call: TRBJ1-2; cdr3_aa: CASRPYTGFYGYTF; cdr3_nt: TGTGCCAGCAGACCCTACACAGGGTTCTATGGCTACACCTTC
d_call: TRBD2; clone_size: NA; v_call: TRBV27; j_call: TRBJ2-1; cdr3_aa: CASSLSYPEAGGNNEQFF; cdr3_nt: TGTGCCAGCAGTTTGTCTTATCCCGAAGCGGGAGGTAACAATGAGCAGTTCTTC
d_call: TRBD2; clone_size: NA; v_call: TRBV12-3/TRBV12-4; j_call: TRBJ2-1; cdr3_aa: CASSLLASGSNEQFF; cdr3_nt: TGTGCCAGCAGTTTGCTGGCTAGCGGGAGCAATGAGCAGTTCTTC
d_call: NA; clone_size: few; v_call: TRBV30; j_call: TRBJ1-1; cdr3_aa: CAWSPGMNTEAFF; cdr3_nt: TGTGCCTGGAGCCCAGGGATGAACACTGAAGCTTTCTTT
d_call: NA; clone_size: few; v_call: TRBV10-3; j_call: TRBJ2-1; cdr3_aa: CAISAGASGSNEQFF; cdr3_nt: TGTGCCATCAGCGCGGGGGCGTCCGGGTCGAATGAGCAGTTCTTC
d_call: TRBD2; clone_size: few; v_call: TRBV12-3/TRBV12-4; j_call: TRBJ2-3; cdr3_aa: CASSFGLAGVTDTQYF; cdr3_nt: TGTGCCAGCAGTTTCGGACTAGCGGGAGTTACAGATACGCAGTATTTT
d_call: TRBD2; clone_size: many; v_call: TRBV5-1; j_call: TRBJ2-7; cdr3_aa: CASSVGGAYEQYF; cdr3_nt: TGCGCCAGCAGCGTCGGGGGGGCCTACGAGCAGTACTTC
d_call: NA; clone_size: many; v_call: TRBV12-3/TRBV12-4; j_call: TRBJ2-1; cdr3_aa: CASSSPPSGLDNEQFF; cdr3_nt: TGTGCCAGCAGCTCACCACCTTCGGGTTTGGACAATGAGCAGTTCTTC
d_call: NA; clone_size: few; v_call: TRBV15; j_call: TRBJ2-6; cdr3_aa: CATSRDGSNSGANVLTF; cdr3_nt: TGTGCCACCAGCAGAGACGGCTCTAACTCTGGGGCCAACGTCCTGACTTTC
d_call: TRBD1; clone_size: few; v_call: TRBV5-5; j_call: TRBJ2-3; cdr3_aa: CASSLFETGSTDTQYF; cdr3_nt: TGTGCCAGCAGCTTGTTTGAGACAGGGAGTACAGATACGCAGTATTTT
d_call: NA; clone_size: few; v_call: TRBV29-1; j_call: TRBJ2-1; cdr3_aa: CSVEEVASSYNEQFF; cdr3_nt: TGCAGCGTTGAAGAGGTCGCCTCCTCCTACAATGAGCAGTTCTTC
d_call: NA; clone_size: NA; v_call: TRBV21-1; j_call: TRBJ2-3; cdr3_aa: CASSKGRDTQYF; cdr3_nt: TGTGCCAGCAGCAAAGGGCGAGATACGCAGTATTTT
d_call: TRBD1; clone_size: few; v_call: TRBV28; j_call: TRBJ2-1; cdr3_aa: CASSYQGWTGGLSNEQFF; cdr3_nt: TGTGCCAGCAGTTACCAAGGATGGACAGGGGGTTTGAGCAATGAGCAGTTCTTC
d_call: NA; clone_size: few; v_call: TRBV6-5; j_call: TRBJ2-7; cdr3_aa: CASSYSRDTHYEQYF; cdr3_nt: TGTGCCAGCAGTTACTCTCGGGACACCCACTACGAGCAGTACTTC
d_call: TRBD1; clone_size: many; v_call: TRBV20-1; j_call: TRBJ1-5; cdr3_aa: CSASLGQLNQPQHF; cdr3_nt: TGCAGTGCTAGTCTGGGACAGCTCAATCAGCCCCAGCATTTT
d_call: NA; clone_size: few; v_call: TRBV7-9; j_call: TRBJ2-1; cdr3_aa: CASSSGYNEQFF; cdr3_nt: TGTGCCAGCAGCTCAGGCTACAATGAGCAGTTCTTC
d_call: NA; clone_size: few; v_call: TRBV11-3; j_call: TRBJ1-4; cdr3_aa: CASSLRPGFCKLFF; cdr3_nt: TGTGCCAGCAGCTTACGGCCAGGGTTCTGCAAACTGTTTTTT
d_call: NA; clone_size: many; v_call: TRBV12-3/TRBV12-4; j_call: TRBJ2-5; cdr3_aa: CASSSGRLETQYF; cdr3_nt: TGTGCCAGCAGTTCCGGGCGCTTGGAGACCCAGTACTTC
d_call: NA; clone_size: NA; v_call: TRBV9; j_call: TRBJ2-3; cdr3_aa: CASSVAGTTYLTDTQYF; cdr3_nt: TGTGCCAGCAGCGTCGCCGGAACCACATATCTTACAGATACGCAGTATTTT